This T cell receptor (beta chain) was captured by sequencing in a study of metastatic and nonmetastatic thyroid tumors. Across the whole study: Comparative analysis of repertoires was undertaken across blood and tumor or nodule tissue obtained from malignant and benign thyroid patients.

No patient had received any treatment before thyroid surgery. TCRdb ran MiXCR on the PCR reads. The top ten clones hold 15% to 18% of a sample with 25,000 to 30,000 clones, about 16% of them seen once. Unmatched junction bases numbered 16, after V lost 8 bases and J lost 7 bases. The germline gives CDR1 SGHAT, CDR2 FQNNGV. The CDR3 is 16 residues long. The sequence was obtained from a male donor with papillary thyroid cancer or a benign thyroid nodule (not recorded which). Some clones in this sample may be carry-over from other donors' samples. Sequenced material: blood. J is TRBJ2-3 and V is TRBV11-2; TRBD2 matches 9 bases. The CDR3 is CASGSSDVAGVNTQYF. The CDR3 DNA sequence: TGTGCCAGCGGAAGCTCCGACGTAGCGGGGGTCAATACGCAGTATTTT.